The 20 T cell receptor beta chains below come from one sample, sequenced in a study of cytomegalovirus exposure and HLA in healthy donors. The PCR used 60 Vbeta and 13 Jbeta primers. The assay was immunoSEQ multiplex PCR, and TCRdb's table has in-frame clones only and misses some. Found here are some 200,000 clones, just under 70% of them singletons; the top ten hold 2.6%. Sequencing was performed on PBMCs. These TCRs come from a man aged 35 to 55 in good health and CMV-seropositive.

The chain employs TRBV19 and TRBJ1-4; D gene unclear. Germline V gene lookup returns CDR1 LNHDA and CDR2 SQIVND (reference sequence). The CDR3 covers 13 residues. V lost 4 bases to trimming and J lost 13 bases, with 16 bases between them. CDR3 sequence: CASSTSGPGILFF. As DNA, the CDR3 is TGTGCCAGTAGTACGTCCGGCCCCGGGATACTGTTTTTT.

The V gene is TRBV19, the J gene TRBJ2-5; the D gene is possibly TRBD2 (7 bases). The germline gives CDR1 LNHDA, CDR2 SQIVND (reference sequence). The CDR3 contains 14 residues. The V end was cut by 4 bases, the J end by 5 bases, with 14 bases between. In DNA, the CDR3 is TGTGCCAGTAGTAGGGGGCAGGGAGGGGAGACCCAGTACTTC. This sequence encodes CASSRGQGGETQYF.

This clone has just a few counts. J is TRBJ2-7 and V is TRBV5-1, with a possible D match to TRBD1 (5 bases). The CDR3 runs to 13 residues. V lost 2 bases and J lost 1, with 7 bases in between. CDR1 is SGHRS and CDR2 is YFSETQ in the germline V gene. CDR3 amino acids: CASSFGQSYEQYF. In nucleotides, the CDR3 is TGCGCCAGCAGCTTTGGACAATCCTACGAGCAGTACTTC.

J is TRBJ2-7 and V is TRBV6-5; D ambiguous. CDR1 and CDR2 (germline): MNHEY, SVGAGI. The CDR3 spans 11 residues. Trimming stripped 7 bases from V and 4 bases from J, with 8 bases between. The CDR3 loop reads CASNELYEQYF. The CDR3 DNA follows: TGTGCCAGCAATGAGCTGTACGAGCAGTACTTC.

The chain combines TRBV6-1 with TRBJ1-6, with TRBD1 identical over 8 bases. J lost 7 bases, V lost 6 bases, and 2 bases had no gene match. The germline V gene has CDR1 MNHNS and CDR2 SASEGT. The CDR3 contains 13 residues. CDR3 sequence: CASRNRGNSPLHF. CDR3 in DNA: TGTGCCAGCAGGAACAGGGGGAATTCACCCCTCCACTTT.

The chain recombines TRBV19 with TRBJ2-3, with D unclear. V was pared by 7 bases and J by 2 bases, with 10 bases between. The germline V gene encodes CDR1 LNHDA and CDR2 SQIVND (reference sequence). CDR3 length: 13 residues. CDR3 sequence (DNA): TGTGCCAGTAAAGAGGTTTTCACAGATACGCAGTATTTT. This sequence encodes CASKEVFTDTQYF. The full variable domain, with the rest looked up from reference TRBV19 and TRBJ2-3, is DGGITQSPKYLFRKEGQNVTLSCEQNLNHDAMYWYRQDPGQGLRLIYYSQIVNDFQKGDIAEGYSVSREKKESFPLTVTSAQKNPTAFYLCASKEVFTDTQYFGPGTRLTVL.

The rearrangement joins TRBV6-5 to TRBJ2-3; 8 nucleotides line up with TRBD1. The CDR3 totals 12 residues. Germline loops: CDR1 MNHEY, CDR2 SVGAGI. V lost 0 bases and J lost 14; bases outside the gene matches: 4. This CDR3 is CASSYSGQGMYF. The CDR3 DNA follows: TGTGCCAGCAGTTACTCTGGACAGGGAATGTATTTT.

This rearrangement joins TRBV7-8 to TRBJ2-2; weak D call: TRBD2 (5 bases). CDR1 and CDR2 from the germline V gene are SGHVS and FQNEAQ. The CDR3 extends over 14 amino acids. V was cut by 5 bases and J by 7 bases, with 14 bases left in between. In nucleotides, the CDR3 is TGTGCCAGCAGCCTACCCGATCGGGACGGGGAGCTGTTTTTT. As protein: CASSLPDRDGELFF.

This clone occurred a few times. Written as DNA, the CDR3 is TGTGCCAGCAGTTCCGGAACTCGAGGAGGTCAGCCCCAGCATTTT. Protein product: CASSSGTRGGQPQHF. The rearrangement joins TRBV28 to TRBJ1-5, with unresolved D. The germline gives CDR1 MDHEN, CDR2 SYDVKM. The CDR3 is made up of 15 amino acids. V was clipped by 4 bases and J by 6 bases, with 16 bases between them.

V usage is TRBV7-6 and J usage is TRBJ2-5, with D uncertain. The assigned J gene may be wrong: the sequence end matches TRBJ2-7 better. CDR1 and CDR2 (germline): SGHVS, FNYEAQ. This CDR3 has 12 residues. This chain's CDR3 is CASSASESEQYF. Here the CDR3 DNA reads TGTGCCAGCAGCGCGAGCGAGTCCGAGCAGTACTTC.

This clone has a handful of counts. The CDR3 region is CASSPTQGGFVGELFF. The CDR3 DNA follows: TGTGCCAGCAGCCCCACCCAGGGCGGATTCGTCGGGGAGCTGTTTTTT. The chain uses TRBV5-6 and TRBJ2-2, with a weak D call TRBD1 (5 bases). The V end lost 4 bases, the J end lost 7 bases, and 20 bases lay between the germline ends. The CDR3 consists of 16 residues. Germline V gene lookup returns CDR1 SGHDT and CDR2 YYEEEE.

The rearrangement uses TRBV6-5 and TRBJ2-5, with a weak D call TRBD1 (5 bases). Trimming pared 2 bases from V and 3 bases from J, leaving 10 bases between. The CDR3 runs 14 residues. Per the germline V gene, CDR1 is MNHEY and CDR2 is SVGAGI. The CDR3 DNA reads TGTGCCAGCAGTTACACGACAGAAGAAGAGACCCAGTACTTC. This codes for CASSYTTEEETQYF.

There are a few counts of this clone. The chain couples TRBV7-2 to TRBJ1-6; possible D gene TRBD1, 6 bases. V lost 5 bases and J lost 7, with 21 bases in between. The germline CDR1 and CDR2 sequences are SGHTA and FQGNSA. The CDR3 spans 17 residues. CDR3 coding DNA: TGTGCCAGCAGCCGCATCCTAGGGGGGGGGAGCAATTCACCCCTCCACTTT. Its protein product is CASSRILGGGSNSPLHF. Looking up the rest from reference TRBV7-2 and TRBJ1-6 gives the full variable domain: GAGVSQSPSNKVTEKGKDVELRCDPISGHTALYWYRQSLGQGLEFLIYFQGNSAPDKSGLPSDRFSAERTGGSVSTLTIQRTQQEDSAVYLCASSRILGGGSNSPLHFGNGTRLTVT.

A single count supports this clone. The gene calls are TRBV11-2 and TRBJ1-6; possible D gene TRBD1, 6 bases. There are 15 residues in the CDR3. CDR1 is SGHAT, CDR2 FQNNGV, per germline. Trimming left V 5 bases short and J 9 bases short, with 17 bases between. The CDR3 spells CASSPLGGLGSPLHF. CDR3 DNA: TGTGCCAGCAGCCCCCTCGGGGGGCTGGGTTCACCCCTCCACTTT.

In the case of this clone: Other DNA sequences within the sample encode an identical CDR3. This chain connects TRBV28 to TRBJ2-3; D is uncertain. V was cut by 2 bases and J by 6 bases, with 3 bases left in between. The CDR3 runs to 11 residues. CDR1 is MDHEN and CDR2 is SYDVKM in the germline V gene. CDR3 coding DNA: TGTGCCAGCAGTTTAACTGATACGCAGTATTTT. It encodes CASSLTDTQYF.

V usage is TRBV28 and J usage is TRBJ1-1; TRBD1 might be the D (6 bases). V was pared by 6 bases and J by 0 bases, with 14 bases between. Looked up from germline, CDR1 is MDHEN and CDR2 is SYDVKM. The CDR3 length is 15 residues. CDR3 DNA: TGTGCCAGCAGGCCCTCGACAGGCGTGAACACTGAAGCTTTCTTT. This sequence encodes CASRPSTGVNTEAFF.

The chain couples TRBV6-5 to TRBJ1-1; D call uncertain. This CDR3 comprises 14 residues. The V end was cut by 0 bases, the J end by 2 bases, with 7 bases between. The germline CDR1 and CDR2 sequences are MNHEY and SVGAGI. The CDR3 sequence is CASSYSSVNTEAFF. The CDR3 DNA reads TGTGCCAGCAGTTACTCATCAGTTAACACTGAAGCTTTCTTT.

A single count supports this clone. The rearrangement uses TRBV19 and TRBJ2-5; the match to TRBD2 covers 11 bases. Trimming at V came to 5 bases and at J to 2 bases, leaving 7 bases not matched to a gene. This CDR3 spans 16 amino acids. Germline V lookup: CDR1 LNHDA, CDR2 SQIVND (reference sequence). CDR3 DNA sequence: TGTGCCAGTAGTCTGAAATTAGCGGGGGGGCAAGAGACCCAGTACTTC. Protein product: CASSLKLAGGQETQYF.

The CDR3 nucleotides read TGTGCCAGCAGCCAGGGGGGCTCTGGGGCCAACGTCCTGACTTTC. It codes for CASSQGGSGANVLTF. The rearrangement uses TRBV6-5 and TRBJ2-6; TRBD1 might be the D (7 bases). This CDR3 has 15 residues. Germline V CDR1 and CDR2: MNHEY, SVGAGI. V gave up 6 bases and J gave up 0 bases, with 9 bases separating them.

Only a few counts were recorded for this clone. The chain joins TRBV27 to TRBJ2-1, with a possible D match to TRBD1 (6 bases). Trimming took off 3 bases at V and 7 bases at J, with 16 bases between the two ends. The CDR3 runs 15 residues. Germline CDR1 reads MNHEY; CDR2 reads SMNVEV (reference sequence). In DNA, the CDR3 is TGTGCCAGCAGTTTCCCGGACAGCGTGAGAAATGAGCAGTTCTTC. Translating gives CASSFPDSVRNEQFF.